This note documents a single T cell receptor beta chain sequence. This sample is drawn from a study of shared T cell receptors in the human thymus. Trimming took 4 bases from V and 0 from J; bases not matched to a gene: 7. CDR1 and CDR2 (germline): SGHNT, YENEEA. The CDR3 contains 17 residues. Generated by immunoSEQ multiplex PCR, the TCRdb table keeps only in-frame clones and is missing some. The sample carries about 380,000 clones, 85% to 95% recorded once. The genes are TRBV11-3 and TRBJ2-3; 10 bases line up with TRBD2. The specimen was thymocytes. The TCR originated in a human donor. As DNA, the CDR3 is TGTGCCAGCAGCTGGGGGCGGGGACTAGCGAGCACAGATACGCAGTATTTT. Translating it yields CASSWGRGLASTDTQYF.